Sequencing of this T cell receptor (beta chain) was carried out in a study of CD8 T cells in ankylosing spondylitis. General study results and limits: Enrichment of disease-linked clones was reportedly significant in matched ankylosing spondylitis synovial fluid. There were earlier reports of some motif variants in reactive arthritis synovial fluid and blood. Within peripheral blood, clones linked to disease were CD8+ and relatively rare. For ankylosing spondylitis blood, a TCR beta motif of 8 or 9 highly homologous variants appeared characteristic.

CDR3 length equals 13 residues. The ends lost 8 bases at V and 7 bases at J; junction bases unmatched: 11. Germline V gives CDR1 MNHEY, CDR2 SVGAGI. In making TCR beta libraries, quantitative 5'-RACE with molecular barcodes was used. TCRdb reanalysed the 5' RACE reads using MiXCR and keeps one entry per CDR3 protein. This sample carries some 840,000 distinct CDR3 sequences, over 9.5% of them seen once, and the ten largest clones take more than 0.5%. This clonotype was detected a few times. Antigen specificity is unknown. Sequencing input: blood, either unsorted or a sorted T cell fraction (not recorded which). The V call is TRBV6-5, the J call TRBJ2-7, with 7 bases fitting TRBD2. This receptor was obtained from a male donor with ankylosing spondylitis. The CDR3 coding sequence is TGTGCCAGCGGAGATGGGGGGGTATGGGAGCAGTACTTC. Its translation: CASGDGGVWEQYF.